This TCR beta chain was recorded in a study of identifying expanded T cells in peripheral blood. Germline V gene data show CDR1 as MDHEN and CDR2 as SYDVKM. Between the trimmed V and J ends, which lost 6 bases and 0 bases, there was a span of 12 bases. The length of the CDR3 is 15 residues. The table came from immunoSEQ multiplex PCR; TCRdb's copy has only in-frame clones and leaves some out. The repertoire consists of 90,000 to 110,000 clones, with 88% occurring once and the leading ten covering under 9%. The genes are TRBV28 and TRBJ2-1; maybe TRBD2 (6 bases). The clonotype comes from a person aged 18 to 70 in good health. Source material: blood. The chain's CDR3 is CASRSGTYSYNEQFF. DNA for the CDR3: TGTGCCAGCAGGTCCGGGACTTACTCCTACAATGAGCAGTTCTTC.